Listed below are T cell receptor beta chains from one sample, sequenced in a study of cytomegalovirus exposure and HLA in healthy donors. The protocol was immunoSEQ multiplex PCR, while the TCRdb copy is restricted to in-frame clones and leaves out a portion. Seen here are 150,000 or so clones, 80% to 90% observed once, and the top ten hold 9% to 9.5%. Sequencing used PBMCs. The receptor source for this set is a woman under 30 in good health and CMV-seropositive. Both conserved end residues are part of each CDR3. Fields, in order: CDR3 DNA, CDR3 protein, V gene, J gene, D gene, CDR3 length, clone size. The D gene is left open where the match is weak. The size of a clone is reported for some rows only, either as once, few or many, or as a class for expanded clones.

CDR3 DNA: TGCAGCGCTGCGACAGACTCTGGAAACACCATATATTTT
CDR3 protein: CSAATDSGNTIYF
V gene: TRBV29-1
J gene: TRBJ1-3
D gene: -
CDR3 length: 13
clone size: -

CDR3 DNA: TGTGCTAGTGGTTGGTCCCGGCAGGCCACAGATACGCAGTATTTT
CDR3 protein: CASGWSRQATDTQYF
V gene: TRBV12-5
J gene: TRBJ2-3
D gene: -
CDR3 length: 15
clone size: -

CDR3 DNA: TGTGCCAGCAGCGAGCTCCAAGTCCCCTATGGCTACACCTTC
CDR3 protein: CASSELQVPYGYTF
V gene: TRBV5-6
J gene: TRBJ1-2
D gene: -
CDR3 length: 14
clone size: -

CDR3 DNA: TGTGCTAGTGGTTTGGCAAGGGACAGGGGGAGGGGGCCCCAGCATTTT
CDR3 protein: CASGLARDRGRGPQHF
V gene: TRBV12-5
J gene: TRBJ1-5
D gene: TRBD1
CDR3 length: 16
clone size: -

CDR3 DNA: TGTGCCAGCACCATACCCCAGCTGGAGGGCTACACCTTC
CDR3 protein: CASTIPQLEGYTF
V gene: TRBV7-9
J gene: TRBJ1-2
D gene: -
CDR3 length: 13
clone size: once

CDR3 DNA: TGTGCCAGCAGCCCCGGGACATTCTCCTACGAGCAGTACTTC
CDR3 protein: CASSPGTFSYEQYF
V gene: TRBV28
J gene: TRBJ2-7
D gene: -
CDR3 length: 14
clone size: -

CDR3 DNA: TGTGCCAGCGAATCCGGGATATATGACAGGGGATTCTATGGCTACACCTTC
CDR3 protein: CASESGIYDRGFYGYTF
V gene: TRBV28
J gene: TRBJ1-2
D gene: TRBD1
CDR3 length: 17
clone size: once

CDR3 DNA: TGTGCCAGCAGTTACCCCGGACAGGGGATAAATTCACCCCTCCACTTT
CDR3 protein: CASSYPGQGINSPLHF
V gene: TRBV6-5
J gene: TRBJ1-6
D gene: TRBD1
CDR3 length: 16
clone size: -

CDR3 DNA: TGTGCCAGCAGTCTTCGGAGTGGTACCTACAATGAGCAGTTCTTC
CDR3 protein: CASSLRSGTYNEQFF
V gene: TRBV27
J gene: TRBJ2-1
D gene: -
CDR3 length: 15
clone size: -

CDR3 DNA: TGTGCCAGCTCACCTTCGCCGGGACAGGGAGACGACGAGCAGTACTTC
CDR3 protein: CASSPSPGQGDDEQYF
V gene: TRBV18
J gene: TRBJ2-7
D gene: TRBD1
CDR3 length: 16
clone size: -

CDR3 DNA: TGTGCCAGCAACCTTAGTCCGGGACTCGACTACGAGCAGTACTTC
CDR3 protein: CASNLSPGLDYEQYF
V gene: TRBV7-8
J gene: TRBJ2-7
D gene: -
CDR3 length: 15
clone size: -

CDR3 DNA: TGTGCCAGCAGTGAAGCCCCACTAGCGGGGGCCACAGATACGCAGTATTTT
CDR3 protein: CASSEAPLAGATDTQYF
V gene: TRBV6-1
J gene: TRBJ2-3
D gene: TRBD2
CDR3 length: 17
clone size: -

CDR3 DNA: TGTGCCAGCTCACCACCCGCTAACTATGGCTACACCTTC
CDR3 protein: CASSPPANYGYTF
V gene: TRBV18
J gene: TRBJ1-2
D gene: -
CDR3 length: 13
clone size: once

CDR3 DNA: TGTGCCAGCAGCTTATTCATCCTAGCGGGGGGGCCCGAGCAGTACTTC
CDR3 protein: CASSLFILAGGPEQYF
V gene: TRBV7-9
J gene: TRBJ2-7
D gene: TRBD2
CDR3 length: 16
clone size: -

CDR3 DNA: TGTGCCAGCACCGGTATCTCTGGAAACACCATATATTTT
CDR3 protein: CASTGISGNTIYF
V gene: TRBV9
J gene: TRBJ1-3
D gene: -
CDR3 length: 13
clone size: -

CDR3 DNA: TGTGCCAGTAGTATAACAGGGATCGCGTCGCACACTGAAGCTTTCTTT
CDR3 protein: CASSITGIASHTEAFF
V gene: TRBV19
J gene: TRBJ1-1
D gene: -
CDR3 length: 16
clone size: -

CDR3 DNA: TGTGCCAGCAGTGACATACACCGCCCAGAGACCCAGTACTTC
CDR3 protein: CASSDIHRPETQYF
V gene: TRBV2
J gene: TRBJ2-5
D gene: -
CDR3 length: 14
clone size: once

CDR3 DNA: TGTGCCAGTAGTAGGAGCGCTACCACCAATCAGCCCCAGCATTTT
CDR3 protein: CASSRSATTNQPQHF
V gene: TRBV19
J gene: TRBJ1-5
D gene: -
CDR3 length: 15
clone size: -

CDR3 DNA: TGCAGCGTTGAAATAGCGGGGAGGAGCTCCTACGAGCAGTACTTC
CDR3 protein: CSVEIAGRSSYEQYF
V gene: TRBV29-1
J gene: TRBJ2-7
D gene: TRBD2
CDR3 length: 15
clone size: -

CDR3 DNA: TGTGCCAGCAGGGGTGCCACTAGCGGGGGAAGCACAGATACGCAGTATTTT
CDR3 protein: CASRGATSGGSTDTQYF
V gene: TRBV7-9
J gene: TRBJ2-3
D gene: TRBD2
CDR3 length: 17
clone size: -

CDR3 DNA: TGCGCCAGCAGCTTGGCAGGGACTAGCACAGATACGCAGTATTTT
CDR3 protein: CASSLAGTSTDTQYF
V gene: TRBV5-1
J gene: TRBJ2-3
D gene: -
CDR3 length: 15
clone size: -

CDR3 DNA: TGTGCCAGCAGTTCCGGGAGCTCCTACGAGCAGTACTTC
CDR3 protein: CASSSGSSYEQYF
V gene: TRBV27
J gene: TRBJ2-7
D gene: -
CDR3 length: 13
clone size: -

CDR3 DNA: TGTGCCAGCAGCGTAGCAGAGGGGGCGGAAAATTCACCCCTCCACTTT
CDR3 protein: CASSVAEGAENSPLHF
V gene: TRBV9
J gene: TRBJ1-6
D gene: TRBD1
CDR3 length: 16
clone size: once

CDR3 DNA: TGTGCCAGCAGTCCAGGGATGAACACTGAAGCTTTCTTT
CDR3 protein: CASSPGMNTEAFF
V gene: TRBV6-5
J gene: TRBJ1-1
D gene: -
CDR3 length: 13
clone size: -

CDR3 DNA: TGTGCCAGCAAAGGAGGGTGGGCGGGCTACGAGCAGTACTTC
CDR3 protein: CASKGGWAGYEQYF
V gene: TRBV28
J gene: TRBJ2-7
D gene: -
CDR3 length: 14
clone size: -

CDR3 DNA: TGTGCCAGCAGTTACGAAAAAGGGACAGGGGATGGCTACACCTTC
CDR3 protein: CASSYEKGTGDGYTF
V gene: TRBV6-6
J gene: TRBJ1-2
D gene: TRBD1
CDR3 length: 15
clone size: -

CDR3 DNA: TGTGCCAGCAGCGTAGATTCTAGCGGGGGGAATGAGCAGTTCTTC
CDR3 protein: CASSVDSSGGNEQFF
V gene: TRBV9
J gene: TRBJ2-1
D gene: TRBD2
CDR3 length: 15
clone size: few

CDR3 DNA: TGTGCCAGCAGTGATGTCCGGACAAGAGCTAACTATGGCTACACCTTC
CDR3 protein: CASSDVRTRANYGYTF
V gene: TRBV6-1
J gene: TRBJ1-2
D gene: -
CDR3 length: 16
clone size: once

CDR3 DNA: TGTGCCACGGACCGGGGGTGGAAGACCCAGTACTTC
CDR3 protein: CATDRGWKTQYF
V gene: TRBV15
J gene: TRBJ2-5
D gene: -
CDR3 length: 12
clone size: -

CDR3 DNA: TGTGCCAGCAGCGCGGAAACAGGGGGTAACTATGGCTACACCTTC
CDR3 protein: CASSAETGGNYGYTF
V gene: TRBV9
J gene: TRBJ1-2
D gene: TRBD1
CDR3 length: 15
clone size: -

CDR3 DNA: TGTGCCAGCAGTGCCGGGAACGCAGGAAAACTGTTTTTT
CDR3 protein: CASSAGNAGKLFF
V gene: TRBV27
J gene: TRBJ1-4
D gene: -
CDR3 length: 13
clone size: -

CDR3 DNA: TGTGCCAGCAGCTTGGGCGGCAGCCTAAGAAATGGCTACACCTTC
CDR3 protein: CASSLGGSLRNGYTF
V gene: TRBV5-8
J gene: TRBJ1-2
D gene: -
CDR3 length: 15
clone size: -

CDR3 DNA: TGTGCCAGCAGGGAGGGTGGGGCAGGGATAAGCTCCTACAATGAGCAGTTCTTC
CDR3 protein: CASREGGAGISSYNEQFF
V gene: TRBV2
J gene: TRBJ2-1
D gene: -
CDR3 length: 18
clone size: -

CDR3 DNA: TGCGCCAGCAGTGAGTCGAGGGTGTCGGTCAGAGATACGCAGTATTTT
CDR3 protein: CASSESRVSVRDTQYF
V gene: TRBV10-2
J gene: TRBJ2-3
D gene: -
CDR3 length: 16
clone size: -

CDR3 DNA: TGTGCCAGCAGTGTCGGGGTAGGGTATCAGCCCCAGCATTTT
CDR3 protein: CASSVGVGYQPQHF
V gene: TRBV28
J gene: TRBJ1-5
D gene: -
CDR3 length: 14
clone size: -

CDR3 DNA: TGTGCCAGCTCCCGGGGGGGGGACAATCAGCCCCAGCATTTT
CDR3 protein: CASSRGGDNQPQHF
V gene: TRBV18
J gene: TRBJ1-5
D gene: -
CDR3 length: 14
clone size: -

CDR3 DNA: TGTGCCAGCAGCTCCCGGGACATGCGGAACACCGGGGAGCTGTTTTTT
CDR3 protein: CASSSRDMRNTGELFF
V gene: TRBV7-9
J gene: TRBJ2-2
D gene: -
CDR3 length: 16
clone size: -

CDR3 DNA: TGTGCCAGCAGCTTGCAGGGGGCGGATAATTCACCCCTCCACTTT
CDR3 protein: CASSLQGADNSPLHF
V gene: TRBV7-9
J gene: TRBJ1-6
D gene: TRBD1
CDR3 length: 15
clone size: -

CDR3 DNA: TGTGCCAGCAGCTTGGTGACAACCAGCAATCAGCCCCAGCATTTT
CDR3 protein: CASSLVTTSNQPQHF
V gene: TRBV7-2
J gene: TRBJ1-5
D gene: -
CDR3 length: 15
clone size: -

CDR3 DNA: TGTGCCAGCAGCGTCCGGGACAGTCACAATGAGCAGTTCTTC
CDR3 protein: CASSVRDSHNEQFF
V gene: TRBV4-2
J gene: TRBJ2-1
D gene: TRBD1
CDR3 length: 14
clone size: -

CDR3 DNA: TGTGCCAGCAGCGTGGGGGGACTAAGCGGGGGCACAGATACGCAGTATTTT
CDR3 protein: CASSVGGLSGGTDTQYF
V gene: TRBV11-3
J gene: TRBJ2-3
D gene: TRBD2
CDR3 length: 17
clone size: -

CDR3 DNA: TGTGCCAGCAGTTTGCCAGGGGGCTACACCGGGGAGCTGTTTTTT
CDR3 protein: CASSLPGGYTGELFF
V gene: TRBV28
J gene: TRBJ2-2
D gene: TRBD1
CDR3 length: 15
clone size: -

CDR3 DNA: TGTGCCAGCAGCTTACAGGGGAGTGGGGGCTACACCTTC
CDR3 protein: CASSLQGSGGYTF
V gene: TRBV5-4
J gene: TRBJ1-2
D gene: TRBD1
CDR3 length: 13
clone size: once

CDR3 DNA: TGTGCCAGTAGTGAGAGGTCGAGCTCCTATAATTCACCCCTCCACTTT
CDR3 protein: CASSERSSSYNSPLHF
V gene: TRBV19
J gene: TRBJ1-6
D gene: -
CDR3 length: 16
clone size: -

CDR3 DNA: TGTGCCAGCAGCAGGGACAGGGGCGAGACCCAGTACTTC
CDR3 protein: CASSRDRGETQYF
V gene: TRBV7-9
J gene: TRBJ2-5
D gene: TRBD1
CDR3 length: 13
clone size: -

CDR3 DNA: TGTGCCAGCAGCTTAGTAGCAGTGAACACTGAAGCTTTCTTT
CDR3 protein: CASSLVAVNTEAFF
V gene: TRBV7-2
J gene: TRBJ1-1
D gene: -
CDR3 length: 14
clone size: -

CDR3 DNA: TGTGCCAGCAGTGATGGAGCGGGGGACACCGGGGAGCTGTTTTTT
CDR3 protein: CASSDGAGDTGELFF
V gene: TRBV6-4
J gene: TRBJ2-2
D gene: TRBD2
CDR3 length: 15
clone size: -

CDR3 DNA: TGTGCCAGCAGCCAAGTTTTGGGGGGGGAAGAGACCCAGTACTTC
CDR3 protein: CASSQVLGGEETQYF
V gene: TRBV6-6
J gene: TRBJ2-5
D gene: TRBD2
CDR3 length: 15
clone size: -

CDR3 DNA: TGTGCCTGGCATAGGGGAACCCGGGTTACGAACACTGAAGCTTTCTTT
CDR3 protein: CAWHRGTRVTNTEAFF
V gene: TRBV30
J gene: TRBJ1-1
D gene: -
CDR3 length: 16
clone size: -

CDR3 DNA: TGTGCCAGCACCAGACAGGGAACCTTAAACTATGGCTACACCTTC
CDR3 protein: CASTRQGTLNYGYTF
V gene: TRBV11-2
J gene: TRBJ1-2
D gene: TRBD1
CDR3 length: 15
clone size: -

CDR3 DNA: TGTGCCAGCAGTTCGACCCCCAGGGGGGATAATTCACCCCTCCACTTT
CDR3 protein: CASSSTPRGDNSPLHF
V gene: TRBV27
J gene: TRBJ1-6
D gene: TRBD1
CDR3 length: 16
clone size: -

CDR3 DNA: TGCGCCAGCAGCTTGACAGGGGTATACGAGCAGTACTTC
CDR3 protein: CASSLTGVYEQYF
V gene: TRBV5-1
J gene: TRBJ2-7
D gene: TRBD1
CDR3 length: 13
clone size: few

CDR3 DNA: TGTGCCTGGAGACCACAGGGGGGTGAAAAACTGTTTTTT
CDR3 protein: CAWRPQGGEKLFF
V gene: TRBV30
J gene: TRBJ1-4
D gene: TRBD1
CDR3 length: 13
clone size: -

CDR3 DNA: TGTGCCAGCAGCTTAGCTGTAGCTTCCTACAATGAGCAGTTCTTC
CDR3 protein: CASSLAVASYNEQFF
V gene: TRBV7-7
J gene: TRBJ2-1
D gene: -
CDR3 length: 15
clone size: -

CDR3 DNA: TGCAGCGTTGCGTGGGGCCCTTACGAGCAGTACTTC
CDR3 protein: CSVAWGPYEQYF
V gene: TRBV29-1
J gene: TRBJ2-7
D gene: -
CDR3 length: 12
clone size: -

CDR3 DNA: TGCGCCAGCAGCCGTGAAGGGTTTGGACAGAACACTGAAGCTTTCTTT
CDR3 protein: CASSREGFGQNTEAFF
V gene: TRBV4-1
J gene: TRBJ1-1
D gene: -
CDR3 length: 16
clone size: -

CDR3 DNA: TGCGCCAGCAGCCAAGTACTTAGCACAGATACGCAGTATTTT
CDR3 protein: CASSQVLSTDTQYF
V gene: TRBV4-1
J gene: TRBJ2-3
D gene: -
CDR3 length: 14
clone size: -

CDR3 DNA: TGTGCCAGCAGTTTTACAGGGGAGGTCGCTTTCTTT
CDR3 protein: CASSFTGEVAFF
V gene: TRBV28
J gene: TRBJ1-1
D gene: TRBD1
CDR3 length: 12
clone size: -

CDR3 DNA: TGTGCCTGGAGTTTAAGACCAGGGCTTTACGAGCAGTACTTC
CDR3 protein: CAWSLRPGLYEQYF
V gene: TRBV30
J gene: TRBJ2-7
D gene: -
CDR3 length: 14
clone size: -